Sequencing of this TCR beta chain was carried out in a study of vaccination effects on CD4 cells after COVID-19. Sequencing in the ViraFEST assay came after antigen-specific CD4+ T cells had been expanded with viral peptide pools, which were used to stimulate PBMC. Cultured cells yielded isolated CD4+ T cells after about ten days. The person had PCR-confirmed SARS-CoV-2 infection between March and December 2020. Assay: immunoSEQ multiplex PCR; the TCRdb copy retains only in-frame clones and omits some. The table includes tens of thousands of clones, more than 65% detected once. Germline V lookup: CDR1 WSHSY, CDR2 SAAADI. V was trimmed by 4 bases and J by 8 bases, leaving 5 bases between them. The CDR3 spans 11 residues. This clone was picked up one time. Antigen unknown.

The sequenced sample was CD4+ T cells from PBMCs cultured with HIV peptides, obtained before COVID-19 vaccination. Subset meaning: HIV-1 Nef peptide pool negative control/reference culture. This chain joins TRBV10-2 and TRBJ2-2; D gene ambiguous. This clonotype originated in a human donor who had a prior SARS-CoV-2 infection. CDR3 sequence (DNA): TGCGCCAGCAGTGTTCTGGGGGAGCTGTTTTTT. It codes for CASSVLGELFF.